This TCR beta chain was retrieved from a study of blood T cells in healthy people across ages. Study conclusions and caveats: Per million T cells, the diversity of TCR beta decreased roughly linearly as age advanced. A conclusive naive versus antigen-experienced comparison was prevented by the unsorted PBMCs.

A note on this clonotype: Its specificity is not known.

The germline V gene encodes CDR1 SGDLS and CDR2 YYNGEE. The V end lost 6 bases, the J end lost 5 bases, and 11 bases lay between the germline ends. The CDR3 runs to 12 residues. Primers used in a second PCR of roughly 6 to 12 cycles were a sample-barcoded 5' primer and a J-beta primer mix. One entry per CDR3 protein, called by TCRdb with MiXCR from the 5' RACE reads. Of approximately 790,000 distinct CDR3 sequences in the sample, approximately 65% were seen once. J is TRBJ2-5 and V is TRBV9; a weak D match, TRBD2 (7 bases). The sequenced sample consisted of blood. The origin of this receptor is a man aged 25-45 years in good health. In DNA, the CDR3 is TGTGCCAGCAACAGGGAGGGGGAGACCCAGTACTTC. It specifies CASNREGETQYF.